These 22 T cell receptor beta chains came from one sample sequenced in a study of patients and donors after allogeneic stem cell transplantation. TCRdb called the RT-PCR reads again in MiXCR, with one record for every CDR3 protein. This sample carries around 240,000 distinct CDR3 sequences, around an eighth of them seen once, and the ten largest clones take approximately 10%. Sequences were obtained from blood, either unsorted or a sorted T cell fraction (not recorded which). These receptors originate from a human donor who was either an allogeneic HSCT recipient or a stem cell or donor lymphocyte infusion donor (not recorded which). It is not recorded whose cells these are; they may come from a transplant donor.

This sequence joins TRBV7-3 and TRBJ2-2; tentative D call: TRBD2 (7 bases). V dropped 1 base and J dropped 7 bases, with 13 bases sitting between them. Germline lookup yields CDR1 SGHTA and CDR2 FQGTGA. The CDR3 runs 15 residues. The CDR3 protein is CASSLRAGAIGELFF. CDR3 bases: TGTGCCAGCAGCTTAAGGGCGGGGGCGATCGGGGAGCTGTTTTTT.

This clonotype was seen repeatedly, ten times or more. The V and J genes are TRBV19 and TRBJ1-5; TRBD1 is a possible D gene (6 bases). This CDR3 contains 16 residues. CDR1 and CDR2 from the germline V gene are LNHDA and SQIVND (reference sequence). V gave up 4 bases and J gave up 5 bases, with 18 bases separating them. CDR3 in amino acids: CASSTRQAQLYQPQHF. For the CDR3, the DNA is TGTGCCAGTAGTACTAGACAGGCCCAGTTGTATCAGCCCCAGCATTTT.

The chain employs TRBV7-3 and TRBJ2-3; possibly TRBD2 for D (7 bases). The CDR3 has 14 amino acids. Germline V gives CDR1 SGHTA, CDR2 FQGTGA. V lost 5 bases to trimming and J lost 1 base, with 10 bases between them. As DNA, the CDR3 is TGTGCCAGCAGCGCGGGGGCTGGCACAGATACGCAGTATTTT. Translated, it gives CASSAGAGTDTQYF.

This clonotype was counted between two and nine times. The gene calls are TRBV20-1 and TRBJ2-1; 14 nucleotides align to TRBD2. V lost 3 bases, J lost 8 bases, and 6 bases stayed unmatched. The length of the CDR3 is 15 residues. Germline loops: CDR1 DFQATT, CDR2 SNEGSKA (reference sequence). CDR3 in amino acids: CSARTSGRGSDEQFF. For the CDR3, the DNA is TGCAGTGCTAGGACTAGCGGGAGGGGGTCAGATGAGCAGTTCTTC.

This clonotype was detected only a few times. J is TRBJ2-5 and V is TRBV7-2; 7 bases are a match to TRBD2. Germline trimming cut 3 bases from V and 5 bases from J; bases unmatched to any gene: 6. This CDR3 comprises 14 residues. Germline V gene lookup returns CDR1 SGHTA and CDR2 FQGNSA. DNA of the CDR3: TGTGCCAGCAGCTTCACCGGGACTACCGAGACCCAGTACTTC. The encoded protein is CASSFTGTTETQYF. The complete variable domain, with remaining parts taken from reference TRBV7-2 and TRBJ2-5, reads GAGVSQSPSNKVTEKGKDVELRCDPISGHTALYWYRQSLGQGLEFLIYFQGNSAPDKSGLPSDRFSAERTGGSVSTLTIQRTQQEDSAVYLCASSFTGTTETQYFGPGTRLLVL.

This clonotype was recorded at least ten times. V usage is TRBV20-1 and J usage is TRBJ1-4; 7 bases agree with TRBD1. CDR1 and CDR2 (germline): DFQATT, SNEGSKA (reference sequence). The CDR3 spans 15 residues. V lost 0 bases and J lost 7; bases outside the gene matches: 8. CDR3 sequence: CSARDPAAGGEKLFF. DNA of the CDR3: TGCAGTGCTAGAGATCCGGCGGCAGGGGGTGAAAAACTGTTTTTT.

At least ten counts were recorded for this clonotype. V and J are TRBV24-1 and TRBJ2-2; 7 nucleotides line up with TRBD2. Germline trimming cut 9 bases from V and 0 bases from J; bases unmatched to any gene: 3. This CDR3 has 14 amino acids. CDR1 is KGHDR, CDR2 SFDVKD, per germline. The CDR3 region is CATWGGPNTGELFF. The CDR3 nucleotides read TGTGCCACCTGGGGGGGACCGAACACCGGGGAGCTGTTTTTT.

This clonotype was detected a few times. V and J are TRBV7-9 and TRBJ2-7, with a tentative D call TRBD2 (6 bases). Between the trimmed V and J ends, which lost 2 bases and 7 bases, there was a span of 18 bases. The CDR3 is made up of 15 amino acids. The germline gives CDR1 SEHNR, CDR2 FQNEAQ (reference sequence). The CDR3 loop is CASSLIGGPPWEQYF. CDR3 DNA sequence: TGTGCCAGCAGCTTAATCGGGGGACCTCCCTGGGAGCAGTACTTC.

The CDR3 sequence is CASRDIAEGYTF. CDR3 coding DNA: TGTGCCAGCAGGGATATCGCGGAGGGCTACACCTTC. The rearrangement uses TRBV6-1 and TRBJ1-2; D unresolved. The CDR3 consists of 12 residues. The germline V gene has CDR1 MNHNS and CDR2 SASEGT. Trimming took 6 bases from V and 8 from J, leaving 13 bases between them.

This rearrangement joins TRBV12-3 or TRBV12-4 to TRBJ1-1; unclear D gene. The CDR3 covers 15 residues. V was shortened by 6 bases and J by 1 base, with 15 bases between the two germline ends. This chain's CDR3 is CASRGAGLRNTEAFF. CDR3 nucleotide sequence: TGTGCCAGCAGGGGCGCTGGCCTACGGAACACTGAAGCTTTCTTT.

There are many counts of this clonotype. The chain links TRBV7-8 to TRBJ2-7; a possible D gene is TRBD1 (6 bases). Germline V CDR1 and CDR2: SGHVS, FQNEAQ. There are 14 residues in the CDR3. V was trimmed by 5 bases and J by 3 bases, leaving 14 bases between them. CDR3 sequence: CASSHGQILYEQYF. The CDR3 DNA reads TGTGCCAGCAGCCACGGACAGATTCTCTACGAGCAGTACTTC.

This clonotype was counted many times. V usage is TRBV5-6 and J usage is TRBJ1-3, with D unclear. Trimming pared 0 bases from V and 2 bases from J, leaving 6 bases between. Germline V gene sequence: CDR1 SGHDT, CDR2 YYEEEE. This CDR3 region has 14 residues. The CDR3 region is CASSLVGTGNTIYF. The CDR3 DNA reads as TGTGCCAGCAGCTTGGTGGGGACTGGAAACACCATATATTTT. The variable domain in full, with the rest retrieved from reference TRBV5-6 and TRBJ1-3, is DAGVTQSPTHLIKTRGQQVTLRCSPKSGHDTVSWYQQALGQGPQFIFQYYEEEERQRGNFPDRFSGHQFPNYSSELNVNALLLGDSALYLCASSLVGTGNTIYFGEGSWLTVV.

This clonotype was observed many times. This chain links TRBV4-2 with TRBJ2-2; D could derive from TRBD1 or TRBD2 (5 bases each). The CDR3 runs 16 residues. Germline V gene lookup returns CDR1 LGHNA and CDR2 YNFKEQ. V lost 0 bases to trimming and J lost 1 base, with 9 bases between them. CDR3 in DNA: TGTGCCAGCAGCCAAGAGGGACCGTTGAACACCGGGGAGCTGTTTTTT. The encoded protein is CASSQEGPLNTGELFF.

This clonotype was counted between two and nine times. The chain joins TRBV18 to TRBJ2-5, with TRBD2 identical over 10 bases. Trimming at V came to 5 bases and at J to 3 bases, leaving 6 bases not matched to a gene. The CDR3 contains 15 residues. Looked up from germline, CDR1 is KGHSH and CDR2 is LQKENI. The CDR3 sequence is CASSEILAGEETQYF. Here the CDR3 DNA reads TGTGCCAGCTCAGAAATCCTAGCGGGAGAAGAGACCCAGTACTTC.

The chain has TRBV19 and TRBJ2-6; 7 bases are a match to TRBD2. Germline V lookup: CDR1 LNHDA, CDR2 SQIVND (reference sequence). The CDR3 loop spans 16 amino acids. Trimming took 4 bases from V and 2 from J; bases not matched to a gene: 5. CDR3 DNA: TGTGCCAGTAGTACAGTGGGAGGGGCTGGGGCCAACGTCCTGACTTTC. This encodes CASSTVGGAGANVLTF.

This clonotype was seen a handful of times. The chain has TRBV27 and TRBJ1-1, with D perhaps TRBD1 (5 bases). Germline assignment: CDR1 MNHEY and CDR2 SMNVEV (reference sequence). This CDR3 region has 16 residues. V lost 6 bases, J lost 2 bases, and 19 bases lay in between. CDR3 bases: TGTGCCAGCAGCGGGAACAGACCAGGGAGTAACACTGAAGCTTTCTTT. Its translation: CASSGNRPGSNTEAFF.

The chain's CDR3 is CASTSQGGNEKLFF. The CDR3 nucleotides are TGTGCCAGTACCTCACAGGGTGGCAATGAAAAACTGTTTTTT. The gene calls are TRBV19 and TRBJ1-4; possibly TRBD1 for D (6 bases). Germline V gene sequence: CDR1 LNHDA, CDR2 SQIVND (reference sequence). This CDR3 is built from 14 residues. V shed 7 bases and J shed 5 bases, with 14 bases lying between them.

This clonotype showed up many times. This rearrangement joins TRBV6-1 to TRBJ2-7, with 10 nucleotides matching TRBD1. CDR1 is MNHNS, CDR2 SASEGT, per germline. CDR3 length equals 17 residues. The J segment lost 2 bases and the V segment lost 5 bases, leaving 12 bases of the junction unmatched. CDR3 DNA sequence: TGTGCCAGCAGTCTATCCGACAGGGGGCCGCCTCCCTACGAGCAGTACTTC. Translating it yields CASSLSDRGPPPYEQYF.

This clonotype was picked up a small number of times. The rearrangement uses TRBV12-3 or TRBV12-4 and TRBJ2-7; 13 nucleotides agree with TRBD2. Trimming at V came to 1 base and at J to 4 bases, leaving 10 bases not matched to a gene. The CDR3 has 18 amino acids. The CDR3 reads CASSLDLAGTSGMYEQYF. CDR3 coding DNA: TGTGCCAGCAGTTTAGACCTGGCCGGGACTAGCGGGATGTACGAGCAGTACTTC.

On this clonotype: A single base separates this from a much larger clone, so it may be a read error. This rearrangement joins TRBV19 to TRBJ2-1, with 9 bases that match TRBD1. CDR3 length: 15 amino acids. Germline V gives CDR1 LNHDA, CDR2 SQIVND (reference sequence). After removal of 6 bases from V and 8 bases from J, the junction contained 11 bases not matched to a gene. For the CDR3, the DNA is TGTGCCAGTAGGCGGACAGGGGAAAGGTTCGATGAGCAGTTCTTC. Translating gives CASRRTGERFDEQFF.

The CDR3 sequence: CASSRNRAYGYTF. CDR3 DNA: TGTGCCAGTAGTAGAAACAGGGCCTATGGCTACACCTTC. The chain uses TRBV19 and TRBJ1-2; D may be TRBD1 (6 bases). Germline V lookup: CDR1 LNHDA, CDR2 SQIVND (reference sequence). This CDR3 is built from 13 residues. V lost 4 bases and J 4 bases, leaving 10 bases between the germline ends.

The gene calls are TRBV7-9 and TRBJ1-2; D uncertain. V was clipped by 2 bases and J by 4 bases, with 14 bases between them. Germline-derived CDR1 and CDR2 are SEHNR and FQNEAQ (reference sequence). CDR3 length: 15 amino acids. For the CDR3, the DNA is TGTGCCAGCAGCTTAATTGGGCGGGCCACCTATGGCTACACCTTC. Its translation is CASSLIGRATYGYTF.